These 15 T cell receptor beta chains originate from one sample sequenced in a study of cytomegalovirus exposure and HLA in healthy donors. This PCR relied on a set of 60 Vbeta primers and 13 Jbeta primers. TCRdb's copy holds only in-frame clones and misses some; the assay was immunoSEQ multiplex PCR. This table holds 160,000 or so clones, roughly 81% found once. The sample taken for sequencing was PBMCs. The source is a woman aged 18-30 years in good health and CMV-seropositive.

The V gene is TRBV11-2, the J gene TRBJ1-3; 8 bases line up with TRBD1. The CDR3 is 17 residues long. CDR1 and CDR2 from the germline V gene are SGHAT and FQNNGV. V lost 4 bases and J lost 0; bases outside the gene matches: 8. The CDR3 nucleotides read TGTGCCAGCAGCTCATGGACAGGGCCGTACTCTGGAAACACCATATATTTT. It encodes CASSSWTGPYSGNTIYF. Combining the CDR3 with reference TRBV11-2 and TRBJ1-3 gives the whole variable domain EAGVAQSPRYKIIEKRQSVAFWCNPISGHATLYWYQQILGQGPKLLIQFQNNGVVDDSQLPKDRFSAERLKGVDSTLKIQPAKLEDSAVYLCASSSWTGPYSGNTIYFGEGSWLTVV.

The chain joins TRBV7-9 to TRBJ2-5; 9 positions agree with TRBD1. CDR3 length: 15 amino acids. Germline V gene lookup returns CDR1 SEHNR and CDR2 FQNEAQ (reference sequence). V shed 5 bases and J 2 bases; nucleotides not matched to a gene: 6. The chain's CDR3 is CASSTGTGPQETQYF. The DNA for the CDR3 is TGTGCCAGCAGCACCGGGACAGGGCCTCAAGAGACCCAGTACTTC. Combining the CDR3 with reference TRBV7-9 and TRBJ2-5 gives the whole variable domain DTGVSQNPRHKITKRGQNVTFRCDPISEHNRLYWYRQTLGQGPEFLTYFQNEAQLEKSRLLSDRFSAERPKGSFSTLEIQRTEQGDSAMYLCASSTGTGPQETQYFGPGTRLLVL.

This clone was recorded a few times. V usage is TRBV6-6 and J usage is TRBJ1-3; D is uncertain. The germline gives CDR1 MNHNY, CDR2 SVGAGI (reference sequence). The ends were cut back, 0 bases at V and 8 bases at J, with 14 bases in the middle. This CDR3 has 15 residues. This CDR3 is CASSYSISRGDTIYF. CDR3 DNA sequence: TGTGCCAGCAGTTACTCGATAAGCCGGGGAGACACCATATATTTT.

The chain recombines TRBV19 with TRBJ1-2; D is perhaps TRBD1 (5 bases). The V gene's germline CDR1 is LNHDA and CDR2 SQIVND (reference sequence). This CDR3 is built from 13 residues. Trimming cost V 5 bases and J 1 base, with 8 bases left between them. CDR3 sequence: CASSETVNYGYTF. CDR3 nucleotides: TGTGCCAGTAGTGAGACAGTTAACTATGGCTACACCTTC.

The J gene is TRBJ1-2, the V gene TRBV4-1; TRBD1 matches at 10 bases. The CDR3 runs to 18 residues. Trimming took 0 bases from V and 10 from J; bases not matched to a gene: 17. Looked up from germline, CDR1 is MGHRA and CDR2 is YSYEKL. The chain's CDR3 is CASSQEPRGDRGSRVYTF. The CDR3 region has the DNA TGCGCCAGCAGCCAAGAACCGCGGGGGGACAGGGGTTCGAGGGTCTACACCTTC.

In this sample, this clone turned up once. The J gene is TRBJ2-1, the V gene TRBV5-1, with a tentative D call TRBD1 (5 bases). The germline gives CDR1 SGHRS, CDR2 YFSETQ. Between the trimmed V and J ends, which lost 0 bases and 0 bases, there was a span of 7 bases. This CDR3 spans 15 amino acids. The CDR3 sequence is CASSLGQSSYNEQFF. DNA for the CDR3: TGCGCCAGCAGCTTGGGACAGAGCTCCTACAATGAGCAGTTCTTC.

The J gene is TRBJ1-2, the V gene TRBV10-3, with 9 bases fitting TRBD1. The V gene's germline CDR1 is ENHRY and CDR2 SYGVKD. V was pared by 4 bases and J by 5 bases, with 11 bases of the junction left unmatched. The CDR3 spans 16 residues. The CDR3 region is CAISGPGDRATYGYTF. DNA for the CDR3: TGTGCCATCAGTGGCCCTGGGGACAGGGCGACTTATGGCTACACCTTC.

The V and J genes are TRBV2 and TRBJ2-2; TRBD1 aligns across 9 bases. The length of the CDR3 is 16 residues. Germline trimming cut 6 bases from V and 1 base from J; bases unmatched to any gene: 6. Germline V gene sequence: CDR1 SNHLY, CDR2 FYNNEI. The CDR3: CASRYSGQGNTGELFF. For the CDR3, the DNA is TGTGCCAGCAGATATTCGGGACAGGGGAACACCGGGGAGCTGTTTTTT.

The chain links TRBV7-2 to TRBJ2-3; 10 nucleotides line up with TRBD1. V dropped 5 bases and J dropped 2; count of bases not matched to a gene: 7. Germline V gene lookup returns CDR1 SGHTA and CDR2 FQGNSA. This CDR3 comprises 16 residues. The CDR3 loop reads CASSQGDRGNTDTQYF. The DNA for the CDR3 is TGTGCCAGCAGCCAGGGGGACAGGGGCAACACAGATACGCAGTATTTT.

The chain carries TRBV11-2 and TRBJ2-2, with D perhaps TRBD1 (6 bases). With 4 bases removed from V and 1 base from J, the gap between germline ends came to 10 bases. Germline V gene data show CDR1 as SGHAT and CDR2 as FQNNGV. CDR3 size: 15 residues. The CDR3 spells CASSYPQGNTGELFF. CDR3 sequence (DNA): TGTGCCAGCAGCTACCCACAGGGGAACACCGGGGAGCTGTTTTTT.

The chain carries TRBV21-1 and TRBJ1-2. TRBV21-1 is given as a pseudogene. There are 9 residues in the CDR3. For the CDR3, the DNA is TGTGCCAACCGGGTTGGCTACACCTTC. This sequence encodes CANRVGYTF.

CDR3 DNA: TGTGCCAGCAGCTTGTCCGGGACTGTCTTCCAAGAGACCCAGTACTTC. Amino acids: CASSLSGTVFQETQYF. This chain joins TRBV7-8 and TRBJ2-5; maybe TRBD2 (6 bases). V lost 3 bases, J lost 1 base, and 15 bases lay in between. This CDR3 is built from 16 residues. Germline V gene data show CDR1 as SGHVS and CDR2 as FQNEAQ. Filled out from reference TRBV7-8 and TRBJ2-5, the complete variable domain reads GAGVSQSPRYKVAKRGQDVALRCDPISGHVSLFWYQQALGQGPEFLTYFQNEAQLDKSGLPSDRFFAERPEGSVSTLKIQRTQQEDSAVYLCASSLSGTVFQETQYFGPGTRLLVL.

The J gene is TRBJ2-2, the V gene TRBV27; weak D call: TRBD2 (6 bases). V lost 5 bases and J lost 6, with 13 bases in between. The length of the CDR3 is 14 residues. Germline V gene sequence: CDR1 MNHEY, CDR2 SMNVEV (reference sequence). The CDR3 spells CASSIRLVAGELFF. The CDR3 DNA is TGTGCCAGCAGTATCAGACTAGTTGCCGGGGAGCTGTTTTTT.

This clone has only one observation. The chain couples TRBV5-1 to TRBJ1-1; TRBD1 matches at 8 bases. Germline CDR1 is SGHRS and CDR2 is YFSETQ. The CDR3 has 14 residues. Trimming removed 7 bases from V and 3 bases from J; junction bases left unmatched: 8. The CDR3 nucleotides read TGCGCCAGCCAGACAGGGGCGGCAGACACTGAAGCTTTCTTT. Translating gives CASQTGAADTEAFF.

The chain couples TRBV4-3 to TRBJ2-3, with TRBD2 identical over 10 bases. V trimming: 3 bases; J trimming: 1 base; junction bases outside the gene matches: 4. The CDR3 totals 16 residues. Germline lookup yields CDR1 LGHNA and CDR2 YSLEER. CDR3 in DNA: TGCGCCAGCAGCCAGTCAGCGGGGGGGGGCACAGATACGCAGTATTTT. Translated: CASSQSAGGGTDTQYF.